Listed below are T cell receptor beta chains from one sample, sequenced in a study of CD8+ T cells in alopecia areata. The data were produced by immunoSEQ multiplex PCR, yet TCRdb's version contains in-frame clones alone and is incomplete. The sample holds 35,000 to 50,000 clones, about 71% seen once. Source: CD8+ T cells sorted from blood, taken at week 4, from a patient treated with tofacitinib. The receptors here all came from a human donor with alopecia areata. Each CDR3 is given with its conserved first and last residue. The D gene is left open where the match is weak. Only some rows state a clone size, as once, few, many or a class for expanded clones.

TRBV29-1	few	TRBJ2-1	12	TRBD1	CSVRDRADEQFF	TGCAGCGTTCGTGACAGGGCCGATGAGCAGTTCTTC
TRBV25-1	NA	TRBJ1-2	13	NA	CASSEPRGAGYTF	TGTGCCAGCAGTGAACCCAGGGGCGCCGGCTACACCTTC
TRBV4-3	NA	TRBJ1-2	12	NA	CASSQDSHGYTF	TGCGCCAGCAGCCAGGACTCTCATGGCTACACCTTC
TRBV30	medium-sized	TRBJ2-7	14	TRBD1	CAWSPGTGIYEQYF	TGTGCCTGGAGTCCCGGGACAGGGATCTACGAGCAGTACTTC
TRBV19	NA	TRBJ2-3	13	NA	CASSGIGADTQYF	TGTGCCAGTAGTGGGATTGGGGCAGATACGCAGTATTTT
TRBV29-1	NA	TRBJ2-7	13	NA	CSVETADSYEQYF	TGCAGCGTTGAAACGGCGGATTCCTACGAGCAGTACTTC
TRBV29-1	NA	TRBJ2-1	13	NA	CSGRGGSYNEQFF	TGCAGCGGGAGGGGGGGCTCCTACAATGAGCAGTTCTTC
TRBV7-9	NA	TRBJ2-7	12	NA	CASSSGALEQYF	TGTGCCAGCAGCTCCGGGGCACTCGAGCAGTACTTC
TRBV4-3	NA	TRBJ2-1	17	NA	CASSQSQGASSYNEQFF	TGCGCCAGCAGCCAATCGCAGGGAGCGAGCTCCTACAATGAGCAGTTCTTC
TRBV5-6	NA	TRBJ1-5	16	NA	CASSFASGYSNQPQHF	TGTGCCAGCAGCTTCGCGTCGGGCTATAGCAATCAGCCCCAGCATTTT
TRBV29-1	few	TRBJ2-5	12	NA	CSVAASQETQYF	TGCAGCGTGGCAGCCAGCCAAGAGACCCAGTACTTC
TRBV10-2	NA	TRBJ2-7	11	NA	CASGAPYEQYF	TGCGCCAGCGGGGCTCCCTACGAGCAGTACTTC
TRBV7-6	NA	TRBJ2-7	13	NA	CASSRDTSYEQYF	TGTGCCAGCAGCCGCGACACGTCCTACGAGCAGTACTTC
TRBV29-1	once	TRBJ1-1	11	NA	CSVDMNTEAFF	TGCAGCGTAGATATGAACACTGAAGCTTTCTTT
TRBV30	NA	TRBJ2-3	17	TRBD2	CAWSEPGTSGSTDTQYF	TGTGCCTGGAGTGAACCCGGGACTAGTGGGAGCACAGATACGCAGTATTTT
TRBV2	NA	TRBJ1-1	11	NA	CASMVGPEAFF	TGTGCCAGCATGGTAGGCCCTGAAGCTTTCTTT
TRBV29-1	once	TRBJ1-1	16	NA	CSVLTLRPSGDTEAFF	TGCAGCGTACTCACCTTGAGACCCTCCGGGGACACTGAAGCTTTCTTT
TRBV29-1	NA	TRBJ2-2	13	NA	CSGRQEGPGELFF	TGCAGCGGGCGACAGGAGGGGCCCGGGGAGCTGTTTTTT
TRBV4-3	once	TRBJ1-1	14	TRBD1	CASSGGQGAAEAFF	TGCGCCAGCAGCGGAGGACAGGGGGCCGCTGAAGCTTTCTTT
TRBV5-6	NA	TRBJ2-5	14	NA	CASSFNLGAETQYF	TGTGCCAGCAGCTTCAACTTGGGGGCAGAGACCCAGTACTTC
TRBV29-1	NA	TRBJ2-2	13	TRBD1	CSPRDRNTGELFF	TGCAGCCCCCGGGACAGAAACACCGGGGAGCTGTTTTTT
TRBV5-6	NA	TRBJ2-5	14	NA	CASSTEGPQETQYF	TGTGCCAGCAGCACCGAAGGGCCTCAAGAGACCCAGTACTTC
TRBV23-1	NA	TRBJ1-6	13	NA	CASSQTTVWPLHF	TGCGCCAGCAGCCAAACAACGGTATGGCCCCTCCACTTT
TRBV29-1	NA	TRBJ2-3	15	NA	CSVLLASDRTDTQYF	TGCAGCGTCTTGCTTGCTAGTGATAGGACAGATACGCAGTATTTT
TRBV6-6	NA	TRBJ2-3	13	NA	CASSYHSTDTQYF	TGTGCCAGCAGTTATCATAGCACAGATACGCAGTATTTT
TRBV29-1	NA	TRBJ1-1	11	NA	CSGALNTEAFF	TGCAGCGGGGCTCTGAACACTGAAGCTTTCTTT
TRBV23-1	once	TRBJ2-5	18	TRBD2	CASSQSRGGAFLKETQYF	TGCGCCAGCAGTCAATCTCGCGGGGGGGCGTTTTTGAAAGAGACCCAGTACTTC
TRBV4-3	few	TRBJ2-3	17	NA	CASSQGAGPPSTDTQYF	TGCGCCAGCAGCCAAGGAGCCGGGCCGCCTAGCACAGATACGCAGTATTTT
TRBV5-6	NA	TRBJ2-7	14	NA	CASSLEGYPYEQYF	TGTGCCAGCAGCTTGGAGGGCTACCCCTACGAGCAGTACTTC
TRBV6-5	NA	TRBJ1-4	14	NA	CASSRYSVNEKLFF	TGTGCCAGCAGCCGCTACAGCGTTAATGAAAAACTGTTTTTT
TRBV5-1	NA	TRBJ1-2	17	TRBD1	CASSNAGQGASNYGYTF	TGCGCCAGCAGCAATGCGGGACAGGGGGCTTCTAACTATGGCTACACCTTC
TRBV2	once	TRBJ2-1	13	NA	CASSDWGSNEQFF	TGTGCCAGCAGTGATTGGGGCTCGAATGAGCAGTTCTTC
TRBV10-2	NA	TRBJ2-7	15	TRBD2	CASSGTGGYTLEQYF	TGCGCCAGCAGTGGCACGGGGGGGTACACTCTCGAGCAGTACTTC
TRBV29-1	NA	TRBJ2-3	15	NA	CSVEPSIGGTDTQYF	TGCAGCGTTGAGCCGTCCATAGGGGGCACAGATACGCAGTATTTT
TRBV7-2	NA	TRBJ2-7	14	NA	CASRPQGRHYEQYF	TGTGCCAGCAGGCCTCAGGGCAGGCACTACGAGCAGTACTTC
TRBV5-1	NA	TRBJ2-1	13	NA	CASSLDGDNEQFF	TGCGCCAGCAGCTTGGACGGTGACAATGAGCAGTTCTTC
TRBV29-1	once	TRBJ2-7	12	TRBD1	CSVLTGMGEQYF	TGCAGCGTTTTGACAGGGATGGGAGAGCAGTACTTC
TRBV7-6	NA	TRBJ2-3	16	NA	CASSPWAEGRTDTQYF	TGTGCCAGCAGCCCCTGGGCCGAGGGCCGCACAGATACGCAGTATTTT
TRBV7-2	once	TRBJ2-1	13	TRBD2	CASSTAGGYEQFF	TGTGCCAGCAGCACAGCCGGGGGGTATGAGCAGTTCTTC
TRBV29-1	NA	TRBJ2-7	12	TRBD1	CSVLTGWTEQYF	TGCAGCGTCCTGACAGGGTGGACGGAGCAGTACTTC
TRBV6-1	NA	TRBJ1-2	15	TRBD1	CASSEGQGASYGYTF	TGTGCCAGCAGTGAAGGACAGGGGGCGAGCTATGGCTACACCTTC
TRBV15	NA	TRBJ1-5	12	NA	CATSDSNQPQHF	TGTGCCACCAGTGACAGCAATCAGCCCCAGCATTTT
TRBV15	NA	TRBJ1-6	14	NA	CATSRASNNSPLHF	TGTGCCACCAGCAGAGCATCGAATAATTCACCCCTCCACTTT
TRBV7-6	NA	TRBJ2-7	15	TRBD1	CASSDRGQGGLEQYF	TGTGCCAGCAGCGACCGGGGACAGGGAGGGCTCGAGCAGTACTTC
TRBV4-1	NA	TRBJ1-2	17	NA	CASSQLRDATSNYGYTF	TGCGCCAGCAGCCAACTCCGGGACGCCACCTCTAACTATGGCTACACCTTC
TRBV29-1	NA	TRBJ2-7	15	TRBD2	CSVEVTSGESYEQYF	TGCAGCGTTGAAGTGACTAGCGGGGAGTCCTACGAGCAGTACTTC